A single sample is the source of the 4 T cell receptor beta chains below, sequenced in a study of beta chain features in type 1 diabetes. Overall study findings and caveats: TCRB CDR3 length was moderately but significantly reduced in all four CD4+ subsets of Type 1 diabetes patients.

No antigens are known for them. Investigators reverse transcribed all isolated RNA, so they sequenced expressed TCRB transcripts. The table came from immunoSEQ multiplex PCR; TCRdb's copy has only in-frame clones and leaves some out. Among about 660,000 clones listed, about 14% were seen once. The sample was naive CD4+ T cells from blood. The source of these receptors is a young man with type 1 diabetes.

This rearrangement joins TRBV19 to TRBJ1-2, with D possibly being TRBD1 (6 bases). The germline CDR1 and CDR2 sequences are LNHDA and SQIVND (reference sequence). V was clipped by 6 bases and J by 8 bases, with 19 bases between them. This CDR3 is 14 amino acids long. The CDR3 spells CASRNGGDISGYTF. The CDR3 DNA reads TGTGCCAGTAGAAACGGTGGGGACATAAGCGGCTACACCTTC.

The chain joins TRBV28 to TRBJ1-1; tentative D call: TRBD1 (6 bases). Germline CDR1 is MDHEN and CDR2 is SYDVKM. CDR3 length: 12 residues. The V end lost 3 bases, the J end lost 6 bases, and 8 bases lay between the germline ends. CDR3 region: CASSLTGSEAFF. CDR3 coding DNA: TGTGCCAGCAGTTTGACAGGTTCTGAAGCTTTCTTT.

This clone was detected only a few times. The V call is TRBV18, the J call TRBJ1-1; perhaps TRBD1 as D (5 bases). Germline V CDR1 and CDR2: KGHSH, LQKENI. V was pared by 2 bases and J by 2 bases, with 9 bases between. The CDR3 is 14 amino acids. CDR3 sequence (DNA): TGTGCCAGCTCACCAGCAGGGCACAACACTGAAGCTTTCTTT. This codes for CASSPAGHNTEAFF.

This chain connects TRBV30 to TRBJ2-7; 7 nucleotides align to TRBD2. The CDR3 is 14 residues long. Trimming cost V 0 bases and J 3 bases; bases outside gene matches: 5. Germline V CDR1 and CDR2: GTSNPN, SVGIG (reference sequence). CDR3 coding DNA: TGTGCCTGGAGTGTTGGGGGGGTGGGCTACGAGCAGTACTTC. Its protein product is CAWSVGGVGYEQYF.